Listed below are T cell receptor beta chains from one sample, sequenced in a study of cytomegalovirus exposure and HLA in healthy donors. Produced via immunoSEQ multiplex PCR; TCRdb's table is partial and in-frame only. The table has over 100,000 clones, over 85% seen once. The sequenced sample was PBMCs. The receptors stem from a man younger than 45 in good health and CMV-seronegative. Both conserved end residues are part of each CDR3. Fields, in order: CDR3 DNA, CDR3 protein, V gene, D gene, clone size, J gene. D genes are given only for firm matches. Where a row states a size, it is once, few, many or the class of an expanded clone; other rows omit it.

TGCGCCAGCAGCTTGGTAGAACTAGCGGGCGAGACCCAGTACTTC CASSLVELAGETQYF TRBV5-1 TRBD2 few TRBJ2-5
TGTGCCAGCAGTCCTCTCCAGGGGCGCAATCAGCCCCAGCATTTT CASSPLQGRNQPQHF TRBV27 . . TRBJ1-5
TGTGCCAGCAGCTTGGCGACAGGACTGTCCTACGAGCAGTACTTC CASSLATGLSYEQYF TRBV5-4 . . TRBJ2-7
TGTGCCAGCAGCCAAGGACAGGGGCAAGTCCCTGGGAGTTACGAGCAGTACTTC CASSQGQGQVPGSYEQYF TRBV7-8 TRBD1 . TRBJ2-7
TGTGCCATCAGTGGACGGGACAGCTCCTACGAGCAGTACTTC CAISGRDSSYEQYF TRBV10-3 TRBD1 . TRBJ2-7
TGTGCCAGCAGCTTGTACTCTGGAAACACCATATATTTT CASSLYSGNTIYF TRBV5-4 . . TRBJ1-3
TGCGCCAGCAGGGGACAGGGTTCCTCGAACACTGAAGCTTTCTTT CASRGQGSSNTEAFF TRBV5-1 TRBD1 few TRBJ1-1
TGTGCCAGCTCACCACGGGCAGACTCAGAGGGACAGTACTTC CASSPRADSEGQYF TRBV18 . . TRBJ2-5
TGTGCCAGCAGCATCGGGATTGGGAATCAGCCCCAGCATTTT CASSIGIGNQPQHF TRBV5-4 . . TRBJ1-5
TGTGCCAGCAGCATCCACTCGAAGGCCACGGGGACTGAAGCTTTCTTT CASSIHSKATGTEAFF TRBV5-4 . . TRBJ1-1
TGTGCCAGCAGTCCCTACAGGGGGGCCTGGGAGCTGTTTTTT CASSPYRGAWELFF TRBV27 TRBD1 . TRBJ2-2
TGTGCCAGCAGTGTGGCCGGACAGGGGAACACTGAAGCTTTCTTT CASSVAGQGNTEAFF TRBV2 TRBD1 . TRBJ1-1
TGTGCCAGCAGTTTAGCCACTTATGGCTACACCTTC CASSLATYGYTF TRBV28 . . TRBJ1-2
TGTGCCAGCAGCCAAGACTTGTCTGGAAACACCATATATTTT CASSQDLSGNTIYF TRBV14 . . TRBJ1-3
TGTGCCAGCAGTTTGACCGGAGGAGGCCATTACACTGAAGCTTTCTTT CASSLTGGGHYTEAFF TRBV6-5 . . TRBJ1-1
TGTGCCAGCAGTACGGACAGATACAATGAGCAGTTCTTC CASSTDRYNEQFF TRBV6-5 . . TRBJ2-1
TGTGCCAGCAGCTTTGTACCAAAACAGGGGTTAACAGATACGCAGTATTTT CASSFVPKQGLTDTQYF TRBV5-4 TRBD1 . TRBJ2-3
TGTGCCAGCTCACGGGCCGCCTATAATTCACCCCTCCACTTT CASSRAAYNSPLHF TRBV18 . . TRBJ1-6
TGTGCCAGCAGCAGAATAGTTAGCGCCTCCTACGAGCAGTACTTC CASSRIVSASYEQYF TRBV7-9 . . TRBJ2-7
TGTGCCAGCAGTTACTCTTTCGGGGGCTACACCTTC CASSYSFGGYTF TRBV6-5 . . TRBJ1-2
TGCAGCGTTGAAGGGGAAACAGGTAGATACAATGAGCAGTTCTTC CSVEGETGRYNEQFF TRBV29-1 . . TRBJ2-1
TGCGCCAGCAGCCTTGAAGGGACAAATCGCTACGAGCAGTACTTC CASSLEGTNRYEQYF TRBV5-1 . . TRBJ2-7
TGTGCCAGTAGTGACCCGGGTCTAAACTACGAGCAGTACTTC CASSDPGLNYEQYF TRBV19 . . TRBJ2-7
TGCGCCAGCAGCCAAGATCGGCGGCAGGGTGGCACTGAAGCTTTCTTT CASSQDRRQGGTEAFF TRBV4-3 . . TRBJ1-1
TGCAGCGTCGCCTATTATAACTATGGCTACACCTTC CSVAYYNYGYTF TRBV29-1 . . TRBJ1-2
TGTGCCAGCAGCCCAGCGGGGGGGTACCAAGAGACCCAGTACTTC CASSPAGGYQETQYF TRBV7-9 TRBD2 once TRBJ2-5
TGTGCCAGCAGCGCCCCTAGCGGGTCCATTGCGACCCAGTACTTC CASSAPSGSIATQYF TRBV7-2 TRBD2 few TRBJ2-5
TGTGCCAGCAGTTACTCGAAGAGCCAGGGGGACAATGAGCAGTTCTTC CASSYSKSQGDNEQFF TRBV6-6 TRBD1 . TRBJ2-1
TGTGCCAGCAGCCTGGGCGGGGGTAATTCACCCCTCCACTTT CASSLGGGNSPLHF TRBV7-6 . . TRBJ1-6
TGTGCCAGCAGTTGGGCGCAGGGTTCGTACGAGCAGTACTTC CASSWAQGSYEQYF TRBV6-5 . . TRBJ2-7
TGTGCCAGCAGCCCTCGGTCCAGGGGTTCCTACAATGAGCAGTTCTTC CASSPRSRGSYNEQFF TRBV7-9 . once TRBJ2-1
TGTGCCAGCAGCTTAGATCGAGAGACCCAGTACTTC CASSLDRETQYF TRBV7-2 . . TRBJ2-5
TGTGCCAGCAGTCTCAGGGGGCCCCACGAGCAGTACTTC CASSLRGPHEQYF TRBV27 TRBD1 . TRBJ2-7
TGTGCCAGCAGCTTACGCAGGGATAGCAATCAGCCCCAGCATTTT CASSLRRDSNQPQHF TRBV7-2 . . TRBJ1-5
TGCGCCAGCAGCTTGGTCAGGGAAGGATCCAAAAACATTCAGTACTTC CASSLVREGSKNIQYF TRBV5-1 . . TRBJ2-4
TGTGCCAGCAGTCCCCGGACAGGGGGCATTGTTGGCTACACCTTC CASSPRTGGIVGYTF TRBV27 TRBD1 . TRBJ1-2
TGCGCCAGCAGCCTAGCGGGGGGGTCCTCCTACAATGAGCAGTTCTTC CASSLAGGSSYNEQFF TRBV5-1 TRBD2 . TRBJ2-1
TGTGCCAGCAGCCTGACTAGAGGGGAGAAACTCTTGAGGAATGAGCAGTTCTTC CASSLTRGEKLLRNEQFF TRBV2 . . TRBJ2-1
TGCGCCAGCAGCTTGGGCACAGGGTACAATGAGCAGTTCTTC CASSLGTGYNEQFF TRBV5-1 . . TRBJ2-1
TGCGCCAGCAGCCAAGATCAAAGTTGGCGGTACAACACTGAAGCTTTCTTT CASSQDQSWRYNTEAFF TRBV4-3 . once TRBJ1-1
TGTGCCAGCAGCGTGTCGCTAGCGGGGGACTACAATGAGCAGTTCTTC CASSVSLAGDYNEQFF TRBV9 TRBD2 . TRBJ2-1
TGTGCCAGCAGTGAATCGGGTCGCAGAGAAGCTTTCTTT CASSESGRREAFF TRBV6-1 . . TRBJ1-1
TGTGCCAGCAGTGACCCCACCTATCGCGCGGGGGCTTACAATGAGCAGTTCTTC CASSDPTYRAGAYNEQFF TRBV2 . . TRBJ2-1
TGTGCCAGCAGCCATCTCGAGCAGGCACCCTACGAGCAGTACTTC CASSHLEQAPYEQYF TRBV14 . . TRBJ2-7
TGTGCCAGCAGCTTAGCGGGGGGAAGCGGGAACATTCAGTACTTC CASSLAGGSGNIQYF TRBV7-2 . . TRBJ2-4
TGTGCCAGCAGTTTAGGAGCGAATGAGCAGTTCTTC CASSLGANEQFF TRBV27 . once TRBJ2-1
TGCAGCGCAGGACAGGGCGGGAAGGACGGGCAGTACTTC CSAGQGGKDGQYF TRBV29-1 TRBD1 . TRBJ2-7
TGTGCCAGTAGTAGTCGTGGAGCGAAGACCGGGGAGCTGTTTTTT CASSSRGAKTGELFF TRBV19 . few TRBJ2-2
TGTGCCAGCAGGCCCCTAGTGGCGGAGACCCAGTACTTC CASRPLVAETQYF TRBV6-6 . . TRBJ2-5
TGTGCCAGCAGCTTGGGTAGCGGAAGCACAGATACGCAGTATTTT CASSLGSGSTDTQYF TRBV11-3 . . TRBJ2-3
TGTGCCAGCAGTTTCCTGTCCGATACGCAGTATTTT CASSFLSDTQYF TRBV27 . . TRBJ2-3